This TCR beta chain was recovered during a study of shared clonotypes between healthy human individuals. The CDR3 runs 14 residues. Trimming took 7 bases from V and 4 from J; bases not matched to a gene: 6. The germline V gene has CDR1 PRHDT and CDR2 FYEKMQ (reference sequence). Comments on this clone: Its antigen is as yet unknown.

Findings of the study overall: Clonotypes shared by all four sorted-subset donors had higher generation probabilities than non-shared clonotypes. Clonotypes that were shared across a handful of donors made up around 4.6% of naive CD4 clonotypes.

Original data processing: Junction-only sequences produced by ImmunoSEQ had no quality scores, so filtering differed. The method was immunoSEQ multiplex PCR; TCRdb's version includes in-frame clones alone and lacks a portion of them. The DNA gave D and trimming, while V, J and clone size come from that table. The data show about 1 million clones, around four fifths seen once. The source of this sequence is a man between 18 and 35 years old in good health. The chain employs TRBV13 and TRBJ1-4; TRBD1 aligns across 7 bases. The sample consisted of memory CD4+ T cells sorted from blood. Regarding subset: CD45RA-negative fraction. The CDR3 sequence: CASTSGQYNEKLFF. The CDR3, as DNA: TGTGCCAGCACCTCGGGACAGTATAATGAAAAACTGTTTTTT.